One and the same sample provided the 22 T cell receptor beta chains below, sequenced in a study of siplizumab effects on memory and regulatory T cells. Sequencing was performed with immunoSEQ multiplex PCR; in TCRdb, only in-frame clones are kept and a portion is missing. The repertoire holds tens of thousands of clones, with roughly 89% as singletons. Sequenced sample: CD8+ T cells sorted from blood. These receptors all stem from a human donor in good health.

V usage is TRBV6-1 and J usage is TRBJ2-7; 7 bases align to TRBD1. The V gene end was trimmed by 4 bases and the J gene end by 2 bases; junction bases not matched to a gene: 2. The CDR3 is 13 residues long. Germline V CDR1 and CDR2: MNHNS, SASEGT. The CDR3 sequence is CASSAGTAYEQYF. The CDR3 DNA reads as TGTGCCAGCAGTGCCGGGACAGCCTACGAGCAGTACTTC.

CDR3 sequence (DNA): TGTGCCATCAGCGAGCCCCCGGGGGGGACGATAGGTCATACGCAGTATTTT. It encodes CAISEPPGGTIGHTQYF. J is TRBJ2-3 and V is TRBV10-3; 8 bases line up with TRBD2. The CDR3 has 17 amino acids. In germline, CDR1 is ENHRY, CDR2 SYGVKD. Trimming took 6 bases from V and 7 from J; bases not matched to a gene: 18.

By frequency in the sample, this clone is medium-sized. The chain's CDR3 is CASSLWFTDYEQYF. DNA of the CDR3: TGTGCCAGCAGCTTGTGGTTCACTGACTACGAGCAGTACTTC. This chain joins TRBV5-6 and TRBJ2-7; D gene ambiguous. The V end lost 1 base, the J end lost 3 bases, and 11 bases lay between the germline ends. Germline CDR1 reads SGHDT; CDR2 reads YYEEEE. CDR3 length equals 14 residues.

The chain's CDR3 is CASSVDEGTEAFF. CDR3 nucleotides: TGTGCCAGCAGCGTAGATGAGGGCACTGAAGCTTTCTTT. This chain links TRBV9 with TRBJ1-1; D unresolved. The germline CDR1 and CDR2 sequences are SGDLS and YYNGEE. Deletions cut 0 bases from V and 4 bases from J, with 7 bases between. The CDR3 is 13 amino acids.

Worth noting for this clone: The sample carries other DNA sequences with the same CDR3. The CDR3 nucleotides are TGTGCCAGCAGTGAAAACCCAATGACCTACAATGAGCAGTTCTTC. It codes for CASSENPMTYNEQFF. The chain carries TRBV2 and TRBJ2-1; no firm D call. The CDR3 covers 15 residues. Germline V gene lookup returns CDR1 SNHLY and CDR2 FYNNEI. The V gene lost 2 bases and the J gene lost 2 bases, with 10 bases spanning the gap.

The V call is TRBV14, the J call TRBJ1-1, with D unclear. V was trimmed by 1 base and J by 8 bases, leaving 11 bases between them. The CDR3 contains 13 residues. Germline V gene lookup returns CDR1 SGHDN and CDR2 FVKESK. CDR3 sequence (DNA): TGTGCCAGCAGCCAAGTAAACCAGATGGAAGCTTTCTTT. Translated, it gives CASSQVNQMEAFF.

As to this clone: Different DNA sequences within this sample yield the same CDR3. The CDR3 spells CASSLAGSNQPQHF. The CDR3 DNA sequence: TGTGCCAGCAGCTTGGCCGGAAGCAATCAGCCCCAGCATTTT. The chain links TRBV5-4 to TRBJ1-5; no clear D gene. Germline lookup yields CDR1 SGHNT and CDR2 YYREEE (reference sequence). The CDR3 extends over 14 amino acids. With 0 bases removed from V and 1 base from J, the gap between germline ends came to 5 bases.

The genes are TRBV27 and TRBJ2-6; D call uncertain. The CDR3 totals 15 residues. Germline assignment: CDR1 MNHEY and CDR2 SMNVEV (reference sequence). V lost 6 bases to trimming and J lost 2 bases, with 11 bases between them. This CDR3 reads CASSPFRTGANVLTF. CDR3 nucleotide sequence: TGTGCCAGCAGCCCGTTCCGAACTGGGGCCAACGTCCTGACTTTC.

Of note for this clone: One junction end does not reproduce the germline sequence, and a read error may be involved. V is TRBV7-7 and J is TRBJ2-5, with a weak D call TRBD2 (6 bases). The end of the DNA is better explained by TRBJ2-7, so the J call may be wrong. The CDR3 length is 15 residues. Germline loops: CDR1 SSHAT, CDR2 FNYEAQ (reference sequence). The CDR3 DNA reads as TGTGCTAGCAGCTTAGAGGGTGGAGGGTTCTACGAGCAGTACTTC. Encoded protein: CASSLEGGGFYEQYF.

This chain joins TRBV5-4 and TRBJ2-7, with 8 bases matching TRBD1. CDR3 length: 15 amino acids. Germline values: CDR1 SGHNT, CDR2 YYREEE (reference sequence). V gave up 6 bases and J gave up 3 bases; unmatched junction bases: 11. CDR3 sequence: CASTQGRGPGYEQYF. CDR3 DNA: TGTGCCAGCACCCAAGGCAGGGGGCCCGGCTACGAGCAGTACTTC.

The V and J genes are TRBV19 and TRBJ1-1, with D maybe TRBD1 (5 bases). CDR3 length equals 13 residues. V was shortened by 1 base and J by 3 bases, with 6 bases between the two germline ends. Germline CDR1 is LNHDA and CDR2 is SQIVND (reference sequence). The CDR3 sequence is CASSIGQYTEAFF. The DNA for the CDR3 is TGTGCCAGTAGTATAGGACAGTACACTGAAGCTTTCTTT.

The chain recombines TRBV27 with TRBJ2-7; possible D gene TRBD2, 5 bases. Trimming stripped 5 bases from V and 1 base from J, with 18 bases between. From germline, CDR1 is MNHEY and CDR2 SMNVEV (reference sequence). This CDR3 is 16 amino acids long. The CDR3 DNA is TGTGCCAGCAGTCCCACGCCGGGCGGGCAGTCCTACGAGCAGTACTTC. It translates to CASSPTPGGQSYEQYF.

This chain joins TRBV27 and TRBJ2-7; TRBD2 agrees at 13 bases. Per the germline V gene, CDR1 is MNHEY and CDR2 is SMNVEV (reference sequence). CDR3 length: 16 amino acids. The trim removed 6 bases at V and 2 bases at J, leaving 7 bases unmatched. The CDR3, as DNA: TGTGCCAGCAGACTGGGGGGACTAGCGGGAACCTACGAGCAGTACTTC. It specifies CASRLGGLAGTYEQYF.

CDR3 sequence: CASSQERGLASNEQFF. The DNA for the CDR3 is TGTGCCAGCAGCCAAGAAAGGGGACTAGCGAGTAATGAGCAGTTCTTC. The chain couples TRBV4-2 to TRBJ2-1; 10 nucleotides align to TRBD2. CDR1 is LGHNA and CDR2 is YNFKEQ in the germline V gene. V trimming: 0 bases; J trimming: 7 bases; junction bases outside the gene matches: 6. The CDR3 runs 16 residues.

This chain uses TRBV7-9 with TRBJ2-5; no clear D gene. The germline CDR1 and CDR2 sequences are SEHNR and FQNEAQ (reference sequence). Trimming left V 7 bases short and J 4 bases short, with 13 bases between. The CDR3 length is 13 residues. The CDR3 sequence: CASIGLSPETQYF. The CDR3, as DNA: TGTGCCAGCATTGGCCTCTCCCCAGAGACCCAGTACTTC. Full variable domain (outside the CDR3, taken from reference TRBV7-9 and TRBJ2-5): DTGVSQNPRHKITKRGQNVTFRCDPISEHNRLYWYRQTLGQGPEFLTYFQNEAQLEKSRLLSDRFSAERPKGSFSTLEIQRTEQGDSAMYLCASIGLSPETQYFGPGTRLLVL.

The chain uses TRBV19 and TRBJ2-1; TRBD1 aligns across 12 bases. The length of the CDR3 is 15 residues. Germline CDR1 and CDR2: LNHDA and SQIVND (reference sequence). The V and J ends lost 7 bases and 8 bases, in that order; junction bases with no gene match: 9. CDR3 residues: CASNPGTGGFDEQFF. DNA for the CDR3: TGTGCCAGTAATCCCGGGACAGGGGGCTTCGATGAGCAGTTCTTC.

This rearrangement joins TRBV5-1 to TRBJ1-4; the D is unclear. The CDR3 sequence is 12 residues long. CDR1 and CDR2 (germline): SGHRS, YFSETQ. Trimming took 0 bases from V and 6 from J, leaving 3 bases between them. The CDR3 DNA reads as TGCGCCAGCAGCTTGGAGGATGAAAAACTGTTTTTT. Translating gives CASSLEDEKLFF. The whole variable domain, filled in from reference TRBV5-1 and TRBJ1-4, reads KAGVTQTPRYLIKTRGQQVTLSCSPISGHRSVSWYQQTPGQGLQFLFEYFSETQRNKGNFPGRFSGRQFSNSRSEMNVSTLELGDSALYLCASSLEDEKLFFGSGTQLSVL.

V and J are TRBV4-1 and TRBJ2-5; 9 positions match TRBD1. The DNA end is a closer match to TRBJ2-7, so the J assignment may be wrong. The CDR3 spans 16 residues. CDR1 is MGHRA, CDR2 YSYEKL, per germline. CDR3 DNA sequence: TGCGCCAGCAGCCAAGATCCCGGGACAGGGTCCCACGAGCAGTACTTC. Translated: CASSQDPGTGSHEQYF.

The V call is TRBV27, the J call TRBJ2-1, with TRBD2 identical over 11 bases. Trimming at V came to 1 base and at J to 7 bases, leaving 3 bases not matched to a gene. This CDR3 spans 15 amino acids. Per the germline V gene, CDR1 is MNHEY and CDR2 is SMNVEV (reference sequence). CDR3 bases: TGTGCCAGCAGTTTATATAGCGGGGGGGGGAATGAGCAGTTCTTC. As protein: CASSLYSGGGNEQFF.

The J gene is TRBJ2-7, the V gene TRBV2; no clear D gene. CDR1 is SNHLY and CDR2 is FYNNEI in the germline V gene. The CDR3 runs 15 residues. V was cut by 1 base and J by 2 bases, with 12 bases left in between. The chain's CDR3 is CASSEVSPITYEQYF. CDR3 DNA sequence: TGTGCCAGCAGTGAAGTATCGCCGATTACCTACGAGCAGTACTTC.

The rearrangement links TRBV10-3 to TRBJ1-2, with D unresolved. The CDR3 is made up of 17 amino acids. The germline V gene encodes CDR1 ENHRY and CDR2 SYGVKD. V lost 0 bases and J lost 0, with 14 bases in between. In nucleotides, the CDR3 is TGTGCCATCAGTGAGTCCGGCCGGGCAGGCCCTAACTATGGCTACACCTTC. Protein sequence: CAISESGRAGPNYGYTF.

Details on this clone: One end of the junction fails to match germline, which may point to a read error. This chain uses TRBV10-3 with TRBJ1-1; D gene uncertain. Germline V gene sequence: CDR1 ENHRY, CDR2 SYGVKD. This CDR3 is 14 amino acids long. The CDR3 reads CTISESFQNTEAFF. The DNA of the CDR3 is TGTACCATCAGTGAGTCATTTCAGAACACTGAAGCTTTCTTT.